The clone carrying this T cell receptor beta chain was detected a few times. TCRdb reprocessed the RT-PCR reads with MiXCR, giving one entry per CDR3 protein. The sample lists about 180,000 distinct CDR3 sequences; around a tenth were seen once. The data stem from a study of response to subunit inactivated influenza vaccine. With 0 bases clipped from V and 4 bases from J, the junction kept 7 bases outside the gene matches. Germline V gene data show CDR1 as MGHRA and CDR2 as YSYEKL. The CDR3 is 17 residues long. The receptor was isolated from a man over 45 who received an inactivated influenza vaccine. The sample consisted of non-naive T cells sorted from PBMCs, taken on the day of vaccination. The V gene is TRBV4-1, the J gene TRBJ2-1; 9 positions agree with TRBD2. In DNA form, the CDR3 reads TGCGCCAGCAGCCAAGAACGGGCGCTAGCGGGGTACAATGAGCAGTTCTTC. Its translation: CASSQERALAGYNEQFF.